One and the same sample provided the 14 T cell receptor beta chains below, sequenced in a study of identifying expanded T cells in peripheral blood. Generated by immunoSEQ multiplex PCR, the TCRdb table keeps only in-frame clones and is missing some. This sample has about 58,000 clones, with approximately 89% found just once. Sequencing was performed on blood. These receptors all come from a person aged 18 to 70 in good health.

The J gene is TRBJ1-2, the V gene TRBV9; D ambiguous. Germline CDR1 and CDR2: SGDLS and YYNGEE. V was cut by 0 bases and J by 8 bases, with 11 bases left in between. The CDR3 has 13 residues. The DNA for the CDR3 is TGTGCCAGCAGCGTAGGAAGGGAGTACGGCTACACCTTC. This sequence encodes CASSVGREYGYTF.

The rearrangement joins TRBV14 to TRBJ2-1; possible D gene TRBD1, 5 bases. This CDR3 spans 15 amino acids. CDR1 is SGHDN and CDR2 is FVKESK in the germline V gene. The germline V and J ends were trimmed by 3 bases and 6 bases, with 15 bases remaining between them. DNA for the CDR3: TGTGCCAGCAGCCACAGGGTTTATGGTGTCAATGAGCAGTTCTTC. This gives the protein CASSHRVYGVNEQFF.

The rearrangement joins TRBV6-4 to TRBJ1-1; D gene uncertain. This CDR3 has 14 residues. V was trimmed by 0 bases and J by 4 bases, leaving 9 bases between them. CDR1 and CDR2 (germline): MRHNA, SNTAGT. This CDR3 is CASSDSSRGTEAFF. The CDR3 nucleotides are TGTGCCAGCAGTGACTCGAGTCGGGGCACTGAAGCTTTCTTT.

This chain connects TRBV5-1 to TRBJ2-7, with unresolved D. The CDR3 is 13 amino acids. Germline V gene sequence: CDR1 SGHRS, CDR2 YFSETQ. The V end was cut by 0 bases, the J end by 6 bases, with 10 bases between. CDR3 coding DNA: TGCGCCAGCAGCTTGGGAAAACCCGGCGAGCAGTACTTC. Amino acids: CASSLGKPGEQYF.

The V call is TRBV4-3, the J call TRBJ1-3; D ambiguous. The V gene lost 2 bases and the J gene lost 0 bases, with 8 bases spanning the gap. Germline assignment: CDR1 LGHNA and CDR2 YSLEER. This CDR3 is 15 amino acids long. The CDR3 DNA follows: TGCGCCAGCAGCCAAAGCAGTTCCTCTGGAAACACCATATATTTT. Translated: CASSQSSSSGNTIYF.

The V call is TRBV14, the J call TRBJ2-7; D is ambiguous. V was shortened by 2 bases and J by 0 bases, with 5 bases between the two germline ends. Germline loops: CDR1 SGHDN, CDR2 FVKESK. The CDR3 sequence is 13 residues long. The CDR3 nucleotides are TGTGCCAGCAGCCAAACCCCCTCCTACGAGCAGTACTTC. Translation: CASSQTPSYEQYF.

The chain links TRBV7-9 to TRBJ2-7, with D perhaps matching TRBD2 (6 bases). CDR3 size: 14 residues. The germline V gene has CDR1 SEHNR and CDR2 FQNEAQ (reference sequence). V gave up 5 bases and J gave up 2 bases, with 13 bases separating them. In DNA form, the CDR3 reads TGTGCCAGCAGCCTCCTAGGAGGGGCCTACGAGCAGTACTTC. It codes for CASSLLGGAYEQYF.

This chain joins TRBV11-3 and TRBJ2-1; TRBD2 aligns across 9 bases. J lost 5 bases, V lost 4 bases, and 6 bases had no gene match. Per the germline V gene, CDR1 is SGHNT and CDR2 is YENEEA. CDR3 size: 15 residues. The CDR3 coding sequence is TGTGCCAGCAGCTCCAGCGGGGGGTCCAACAATGAGCAGTTCTTC. It codes for CASSSSGGSNNEQFF.

This chain connects TRBV7-9 to TRBJ2-7; a possible D gene is TRBD2 (6 bases). The germline V gene has CDR1 SEHNR and CDR2 FQNEAQ (reference sequence). The CDR3 contains 14 residues. The ends were cut back, 1 base at V and 3 bases at J, with 10 bases in the middle. DNA of the CDR3: TGTGCCAGCAGCTTAGATGCGGGGCGCTACGAGCAGTACTTC. It translates to CASSLDAGRYEQYF.

This clone was seen a few times. The CDR3 loop reads CASSATSGDGQETQYF. CDR3 coding DNA: TGTGCCAGCAGCGCAACTAGCGGGGATGGGCAAGAGACCCAGTACTTC. The rearrangement uses TRBV5-6 and TRBJ2-5, with 10 bases aligning to TRBD2. The CDR3 has 16 amino acids. Germline loops: CDR1 SGHDT, CDR2 YYEEEE. Germline trimming cut 4 bases from V and 2 bases from J; bases unmatched to any gene: 8.

The chain links TRBV5-1 to TRBJ2-7; D uncertain. CDR3 size: 14 residues. Per the germline V gene, CDR1 is SGHRS and CDR2 is YFSETQ. The germline V and J ends were trimmed by 4 bases and 1 base, with 12 bases remaining between them. CDR3 in DNA: TGCGCCAGCAGCATGACATCAGGATCCTACGAGCAGTACTTC. Translation gives CASSMTSGSYEQYF. Combining the CDR3 with reference TRBV5-1 and TRBJ2-7 gives the whole variable domain KAGVTQTPRYLIKTRGQQVTLSCSPISGHRSVSWYQQTPGQGLQFLFEYFSETQRNKGNFPGRFSGRQFSNSRSEMNVSTLELGDSALYLCASSMTSGSYEQYFGPGTRLTVT.

The CDR3 sequence: CASSQGTSGDTQYF. The CDR3, as DNA: TGTGCCAGCAGCCAAGGGACTAGCGGGGATACGCAGTATTTT. The chain uses TRBV4-2 and TRBJ2-3; the match to TRBD2 covers 11 bases. This CDR3 has 14 amino acids. CDR1 is LGHNA and CDR2 is YNFKEQ in the germline V gene. The J segment lost 6 bases and the V segment lost 1 base, leaving 0 bases of the junction unmatched.

The J gene is TRBJ2-7, the V gene TRBV5-1, with D perhaps given as TRBD1 or TRBD2 (5 bases each). Germline V gene sequence: CDR1 SGHRS, CDR2 YFSETQ. The germline V and J ends were trimmed by 4 bases and 12 bases, with 14 bases remaining between them. The CDR3 length is 11 residues. CDR3 in amino acids: CASSAPGRVYF. Here the CDR3 DNA reads TGCGCCAGCAGCGCCCCGGGACGTGTGTACTTC.

This chain joins TRBV18 and TRBJ2-1; perhaps TRBD2 as D (7 bases). V dropped 1 base and J dropped 10 bases, with 26 bases sitting between them. This CDR3 spans 18 amino acids. Germline lookup yields CDR1 KGHSH and CDR2 LQKENI. The CDR3 DNA is TGTGCCAGCTCACCACAACGTACCGGCGGGGGCAATAGTGCGGAGCAGTTCTTC. Translation: CASSPQRTGGGNSAEQFF.